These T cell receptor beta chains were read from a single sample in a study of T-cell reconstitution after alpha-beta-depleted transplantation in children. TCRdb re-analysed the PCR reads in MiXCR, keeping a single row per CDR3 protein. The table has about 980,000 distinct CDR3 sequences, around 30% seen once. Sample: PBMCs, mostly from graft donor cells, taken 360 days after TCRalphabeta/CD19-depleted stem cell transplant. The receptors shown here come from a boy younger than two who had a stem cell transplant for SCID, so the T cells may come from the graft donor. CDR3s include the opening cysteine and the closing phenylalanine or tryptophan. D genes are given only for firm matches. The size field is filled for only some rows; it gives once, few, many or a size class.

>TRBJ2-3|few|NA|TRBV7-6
TGTGCCAGCAGCTTTAAAGGGGAACCCACAGATACGCAGTATTTT
CASSFKGEPTDTQYF
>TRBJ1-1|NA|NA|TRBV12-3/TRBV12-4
TGTGCCAGCAGTTTACTAGGAGCAATGAACACTGAAGCTTTCTTT
CASSLLGAMNTEAFF
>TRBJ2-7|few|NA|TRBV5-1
TGCGCCAGCAGCCGGGGGACAGAATCCCTCCTGTACTCCTACGAGCAGTACTTC
CASSRGTESLLYSYEQYF
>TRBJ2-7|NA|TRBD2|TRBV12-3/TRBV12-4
TGTACCAGCAGTTCCTCGAATAGCGGGGGGGCCCTAGTTTTCTACGAGCAGTACTTC
CTSSSSNSGGALVFYEQYF
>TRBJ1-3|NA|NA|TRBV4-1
TGCGCCAGCTCAGCCGAGGAGAGACGGGGAAACACCATATATTTT
CASSAEERRGNTIYF
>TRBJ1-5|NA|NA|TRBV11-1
TGTGCCAGCAGCTCGGACTATAGCAATCAGCCCCAGCATTTT
CASSSDYSNQPQHF
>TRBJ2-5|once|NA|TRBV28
TGTGCCAGCGGGGGCTGGGAGACCCAGTACTTC
CASGGWETQYF
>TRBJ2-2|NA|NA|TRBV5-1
TGCGCCAGCAGCTTGGCGGATTTGAACACCGGGGAGCTGTTTTTT
CASSLADLNTGELFF
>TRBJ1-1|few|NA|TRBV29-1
TGCAGCGTCCGGGTAATAGGGACGGTGCCTCCGGGTCCGGGGGCTTTCTTT
CSVRVIGTVPPGPGAFF
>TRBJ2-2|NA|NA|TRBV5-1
TGCGCCAGCAGCTTGGATGGGCACGCGAACACCGGGGAGCTGTTTTTT
CASSLDGHANTGELFF
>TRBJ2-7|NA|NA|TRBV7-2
TGTGCCAGCAGCCCAAGGACTCAGGGGGGGTACGAGCAGTACTTC
CASSPRTQGGYEQYF
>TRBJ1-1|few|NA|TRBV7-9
TGTGCCAGCAGCTTAGCGGTGGGAGCGAACACTGAAGCTTTCTTT
CASSLAVGANTEAFF
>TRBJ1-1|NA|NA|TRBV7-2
TGTGCCAGCAGCTCGGACCCGGGGTATGGCACTGAAGCTTTCTTT
CASSSDPGYGTEAFF
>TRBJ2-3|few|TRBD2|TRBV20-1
TGCAGTGCTAGTTCCTCGGGGGGACTAGCGGGGGGTATTGATACGCAGTATTTT
CSASSSGGLAGGIDTQYF
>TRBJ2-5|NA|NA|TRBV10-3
TGTGCCATCAGGGTTGAGGGAAGGGAGACCCAGTACTTC
CAIRVEGRETQYF
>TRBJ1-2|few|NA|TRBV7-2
TGTGCCAGCAGCCCCTATACAAGGACCTATGGCTACACCTTC
CASSPYTRTYGYTF
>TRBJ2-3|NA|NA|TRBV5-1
TGCGCCAGCAGCTTGGACATCCGACTCACAGATACGCAGTATTTT
CASSLDIRLTDTQYF